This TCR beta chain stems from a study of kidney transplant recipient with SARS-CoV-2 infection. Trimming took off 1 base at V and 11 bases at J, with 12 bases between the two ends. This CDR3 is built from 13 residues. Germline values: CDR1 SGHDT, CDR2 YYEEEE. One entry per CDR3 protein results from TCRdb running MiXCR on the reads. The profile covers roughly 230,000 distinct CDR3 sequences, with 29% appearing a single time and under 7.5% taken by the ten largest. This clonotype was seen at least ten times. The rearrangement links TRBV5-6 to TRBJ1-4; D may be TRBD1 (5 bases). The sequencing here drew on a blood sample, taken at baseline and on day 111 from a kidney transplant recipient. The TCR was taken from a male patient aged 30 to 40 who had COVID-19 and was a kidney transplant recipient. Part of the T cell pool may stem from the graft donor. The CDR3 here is CASSLNFGHKLFF. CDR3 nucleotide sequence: TGTGCCAGCAGCTTGAATTTCGGACACAAACTGTTTTTT.